The 13 T cell receptor beta chains below come from one sample, sequenced in a study of blood T cell repertoires in COVID-19. Method: immunoSEQ multiplex PCR; TCRdb's copy keeps in-frame clones and lacks some. The table has over 65,000 clones, 80% to 95% seen once. Sequenced sample: peripheral blood. Receptors originate from a human donor in a cohort sampled during active COVID-19.

This sequence joins TRBV21-1 and TRBJ2-7; the table's D gene call, TRBD2, was not cross checked with the DNA. TRBV21-1 is termed a pseudogene. This CDR3 contains 16 residues. This CDR3 reads CASSNVSGENHYEQYF. CDR3 sequence (DNA): TGTGCCAGCAGCAACGTAAGCGGGGAGAATCACTACGAGCAGTACTTC.

The gene calls are TRBV28 and TRBJ1-2, with 9 nucleotides matching TRBD1. The CDR3 totals 13 residues. Per the germline V gene, CDR1 is MDHEN and CDR2 is SYDVKM. The trim removed 7 bases at V and 4 bases at J, leaving 4 bases unmatched. CDR3 region: CASMGQGGYGYTF. The CDR3 DNA sequence: TGTGCCAGCATGGGACAGGGTGGCTATGGCTACACCTTC.

V usage is TRBV6-6 and J usage is TRBJ1-1, with D possibly TRBD1 on 5 matching bases. V was shortened by 5 bases and J by 6 bases, with 16 bases between the two germline ends. The germline V gene encodes CDR1 MNHNY and CDR2 SVGAGI (reference sequence). This CDR3 has 14 residues. The CDR3 reads CASSHQGGGAEAFF. Here the CDR3 DNA reads TGTGCCAGCAGTCACCAGGGAGGTGGTGCTGAAGCTTTCTTT.

V and J are TRBV9 and TRBJ2-5, with 7 nucleotides matching TRBD1. The CDR3 consists of 15 residues. Germline CDR1 is SGDLS and CDR2 is YYNGEE. V trimming: 4 bases; J trimming: 2 bases; junction bases outside the gene matches: 8. The CDR3 sequence: CASSPPGTAQETQYF. The DNA for the CDR3 is TGTGCCAGCAGCCCCCCCGGGACAGCACAAGAGACCCAGTACTTC.

In nucleotides, the CDR3 is TGTGCCAGCAGTTTGACTAGCGGGGATACCTACGAGCAGTACTTC. Its translation: CASSLTSGDTYEQYF. The chain employs TRBV6-6 and TRBJ2-7; 11 bases match TRBD2. The CDR3 sequence is 15 residues long. Per germline, CDR1 MNHNY and CDR2 SVGAGI (reference sequence). The V segment lost 4 bases and the J segment 2 bases; nucleotides outside the gene matches: 4.

The chain links TRBV5-4 to TRBJ1-1, with TRBD1 matching 12 bases. After removal of 4 bases from V and 4 bases from J, the junction contained 5 bases not matched to a gene. CDR1 and CDR2 (germline): SGHNT, YYREEE (reference sequence). CDR3 length: 15 residues. The CDR3 DNA is TGTGCCAGCAGCCCCCGGGACAGGGGGCCCACTGAAGCTTTCTTT. It yields the protein CASSPRDRGPTEAFF.

This clone was observed a few times. V is TRBV29-1 and J is TRBJ1-2; D gene unclear. V was cut by 5 bases and J by 8 bases, with 12 bases left in between. The CDR3 runs 11 residues. Germline V gene lookup returns CDR1 SQVTM and CDR2 ANQGSEA. In DNA form, the CDR3 reads TGCAGCGTTCCAGAATTGGCCGGCTACACCTTC. This encodes CSVPELAGYTF.

The genes are TRBV5-6 and TRBJ1-4; a weak D match, TRBD1 (5 bases). The CDR3 has 15 amino acids. V dropped 4 bases and J dropped 8 bases, with 18 bases sitting between them. Germline loops: CDR1 SGHDT, CDR2 YYEEEE. In DNA, the CDR3 is TGTGCCAGCAGCCCGGGGCCAGGGAGGAGCGAAAAACTGTTTTTT. This gives the protein CASSPGPGRSEKLFF.

The chain combines TRBV3-1 (or the pseudogene TRBV3-2) with TRBJ1-2; tentative D call: TRBD1 (5 bases). CDR1 LGHDT and CDR2 YNNKEL come from the germline V gene (reference sequence). V lost 6 bases and J lost 4, with 21 bases in between. This CDR3 is 16 amino acids long. CDR3 loop: CASSPRVRAGRYGYTF. The CDR3 DNA reads TGTGCCAGCAGTCCACGAGTGAGGGCGGGACGCTATGGCTACACCTTC.

The chain couples TRBV19 to TRBJ1-2; unclear D gene. The ends were cut back, 1 base at V and 4 bases at J, with 10 bases in the middle. The CDR3 spans 14 residues. Germline V gene sequence: CDR1 LNHDA, CDR2 SQIVND (reference sequence). The CDR3 protein is CASSIVGRPYGYTF. The CDR3 DNA sequence: TGTGCCAGTAGTATAGTGGGCAGACCCTATGGCTACACCTTC.

This rearrangement joins TRBV6-5 to TRBJ1-1, with D perhaps matching TRBD1 (5 bases). Trimming removed 6 bases at V and 3 bases at J, with 17 bases between. This CDR3 has 15 residues. The germline V gene has CDR1 MNHEY and CDR2 SVGAGI. CDR3 bases: TGTGCCAGCAGCCCCACAGGTGTAGGGGACACTGAAGCTTTCTTT. It encodes CASSPTGVGDTEAFF.

V and J are TRBV18 and TRBJ2-7; TRBD1 agrees at 11 bases. The ends lost 3 bases at V and 2 bases at J; junction bases unmatched: 3. Germline V gives CDR1 KGHSH, CDR2 LQKENI. The CDR3 is 15 residues long. The CDR3 nucleotides are TGTGCCAGCTCACCGCGGGGACAGGGGGCCTACGAGCAGTACTTC. Its translation: CASSPRGQGAYEQYF. The whole variable domain, remainder taken from reference TRBV18 and TRBJ2-7, is NAGVMQNPRHLVRRRGQEARLRCSPMKGHSHVYWYRQLPEEGLKFMVYLQKENIIDESGMPKERFSAEFPKEGPSILRIQQVVRGDSAAYFCASSPRGQGAYEQYFGPGTRLTVT.

The V call is TRBV5-4, the J call TRBJ2-1; 7 nucleotides line up with TRBD1. Germline V CDR1 and CDR2: SGHNT, YYREEE (reference sequence). The CDR3 is made up of 17 amino acids. With 0 bases clipped from V and 9 bases from J, the junction kept 15 bases outside the gene matches. CDR3 sequence reads: CASSLGSSGTDAGEQFF. CDR3 coding DNA: TGTGCCAGCAGCTTGGGATCTTCCGGGACAGACGCGGGTGAGCAGTTCTTC.